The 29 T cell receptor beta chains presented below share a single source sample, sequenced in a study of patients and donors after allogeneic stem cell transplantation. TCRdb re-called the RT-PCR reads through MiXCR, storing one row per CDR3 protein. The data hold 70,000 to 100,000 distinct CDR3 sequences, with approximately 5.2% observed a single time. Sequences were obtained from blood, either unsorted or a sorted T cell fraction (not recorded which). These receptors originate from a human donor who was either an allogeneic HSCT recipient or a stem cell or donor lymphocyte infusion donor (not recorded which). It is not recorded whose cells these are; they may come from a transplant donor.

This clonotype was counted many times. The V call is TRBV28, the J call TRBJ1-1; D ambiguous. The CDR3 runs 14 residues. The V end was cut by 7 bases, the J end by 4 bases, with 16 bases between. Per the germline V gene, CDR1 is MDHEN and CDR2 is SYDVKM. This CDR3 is CASTPPARGTEAFF. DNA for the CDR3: TGTGCCAGCACCCCCCCAGCGCGGGGCACTGAAGCTTTCTTT.

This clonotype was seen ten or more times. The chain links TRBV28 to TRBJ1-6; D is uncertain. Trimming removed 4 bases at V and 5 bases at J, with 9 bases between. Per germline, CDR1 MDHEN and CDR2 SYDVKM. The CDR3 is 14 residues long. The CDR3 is CASSSSTNNSPLHF. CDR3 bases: TGTGCCAGCAGTTCGTCGACAAATAATTCACCCCTCCACTTT.

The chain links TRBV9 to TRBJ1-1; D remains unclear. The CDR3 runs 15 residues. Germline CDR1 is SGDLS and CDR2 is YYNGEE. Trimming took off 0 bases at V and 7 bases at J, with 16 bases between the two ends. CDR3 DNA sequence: TGTGCCAGCAGCGTAGTGGCAGAACCTTTCGTTGAAGCTTTCTTT. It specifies CASSVVAEPFVEAFF.

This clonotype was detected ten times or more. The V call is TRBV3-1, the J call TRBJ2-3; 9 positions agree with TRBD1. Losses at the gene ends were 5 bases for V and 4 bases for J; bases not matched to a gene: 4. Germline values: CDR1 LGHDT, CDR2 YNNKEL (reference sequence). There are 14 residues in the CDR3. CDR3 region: CASSDRGFSDTQYF. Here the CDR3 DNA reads TGTGCCAGCAGCGACAGGGGGTTCTCAGATACGCAGTATTTT.

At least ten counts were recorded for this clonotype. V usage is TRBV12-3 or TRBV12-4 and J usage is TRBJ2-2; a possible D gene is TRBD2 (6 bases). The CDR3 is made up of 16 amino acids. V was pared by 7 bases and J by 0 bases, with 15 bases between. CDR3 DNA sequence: TGTGCCAGCACCTCCCCCCGGGGGTCGAACACCGGGGAGCTGTTTTTT. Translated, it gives CASTSPRGSNTGELFF.

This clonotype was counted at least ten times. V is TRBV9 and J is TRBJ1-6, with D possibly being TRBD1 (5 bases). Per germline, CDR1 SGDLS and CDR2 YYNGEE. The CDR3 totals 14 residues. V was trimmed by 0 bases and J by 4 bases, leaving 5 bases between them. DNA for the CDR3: TGTGCCAGCAGCGTAGGACAGTATAATTCACCCCTCCACTTT. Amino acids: CASSVGQYNSPLHF.

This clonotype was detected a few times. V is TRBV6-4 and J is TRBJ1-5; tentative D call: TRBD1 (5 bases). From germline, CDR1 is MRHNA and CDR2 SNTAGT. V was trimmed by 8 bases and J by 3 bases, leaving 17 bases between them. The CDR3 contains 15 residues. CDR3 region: CASVRDLKPNQPQHF. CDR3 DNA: TGTGCCAGCGTCCGGGACTTAAAGCCCAATCAGCCCCAGCATTTT.

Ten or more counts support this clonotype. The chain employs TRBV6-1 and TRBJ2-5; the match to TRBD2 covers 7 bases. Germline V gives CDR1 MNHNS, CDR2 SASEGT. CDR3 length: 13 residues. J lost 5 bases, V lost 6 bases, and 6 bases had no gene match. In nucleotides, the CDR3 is TGTGCCAGCAGCCGGACTAGATCGGAGACCCAGTACTTC. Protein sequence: CASSRTRSETQYF.

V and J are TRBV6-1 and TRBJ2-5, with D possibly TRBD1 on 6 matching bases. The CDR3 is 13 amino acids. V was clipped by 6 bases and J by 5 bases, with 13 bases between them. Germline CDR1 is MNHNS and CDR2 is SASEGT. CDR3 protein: CASSPSQGETQYF. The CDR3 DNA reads TGTGCCAGCAGCCCCTCCCAGGGGGAGACCCAGTACTTC.

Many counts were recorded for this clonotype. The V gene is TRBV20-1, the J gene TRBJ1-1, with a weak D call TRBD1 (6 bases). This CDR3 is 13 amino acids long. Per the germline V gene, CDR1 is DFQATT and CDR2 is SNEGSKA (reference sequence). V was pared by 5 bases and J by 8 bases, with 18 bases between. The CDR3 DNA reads TGCAGTGCTTCCGGGACACCCACCCTCGAAGCTTTCTTT. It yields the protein CSASGTPTLEAFF.

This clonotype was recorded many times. The CDR3 region has the DNA TGCAGTGCTAGAGAGGGGACAGGGTCGAACATTCAGTACTTC. Translation: CSAREGTGSNIQYF. The V call is TRBV20-1, the J call TRBJ2-4; 9 bases agree with TRBD1. The germline V gene encodes CDR1 DFQATT and CDR2 SNEGSKA (reference sequence). V trimming: 0 bases; J trimming: 7 bases; junction bases outside the gene matches: 4. This CDR3 spans 14 amino acids.

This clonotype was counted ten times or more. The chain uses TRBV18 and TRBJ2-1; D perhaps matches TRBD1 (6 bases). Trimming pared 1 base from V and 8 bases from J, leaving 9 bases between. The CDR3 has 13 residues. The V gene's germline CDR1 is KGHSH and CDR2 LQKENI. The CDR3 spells CASSPQQGDEQFF. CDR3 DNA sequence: TGTGCCAGCTCACCACAACAGGGTGATGAGCAGTTCTTC.

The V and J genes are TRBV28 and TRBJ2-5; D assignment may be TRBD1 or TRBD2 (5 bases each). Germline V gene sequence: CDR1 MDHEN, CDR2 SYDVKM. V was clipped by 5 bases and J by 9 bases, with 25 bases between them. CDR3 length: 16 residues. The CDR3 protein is CASSPLMVAGLGAQYF. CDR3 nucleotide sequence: TGTGCCAGCAGTCCCCTTATGGTAGCTGGGTTGGGGGCCCAGTACTTC.

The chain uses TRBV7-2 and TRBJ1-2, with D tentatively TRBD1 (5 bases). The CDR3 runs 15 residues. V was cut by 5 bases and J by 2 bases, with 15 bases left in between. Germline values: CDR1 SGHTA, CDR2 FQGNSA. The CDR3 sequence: CASSAPVGANYGYTF. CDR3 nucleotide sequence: TGTGCCAGCAGCGCCCCGGTCGGGGCGAACTATGGCTACACCTTC. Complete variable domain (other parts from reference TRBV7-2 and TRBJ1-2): GAGVSQSPSNKVTEKGKDVELRCDPISGHTALYWYRQSLGQGLEFLIYFQGNSAPDKSGLPSDRFSAERTGGSVSTLTIQRTQQEDSAVYLCASSAPVGANYGYTFGSGTRLTVV.

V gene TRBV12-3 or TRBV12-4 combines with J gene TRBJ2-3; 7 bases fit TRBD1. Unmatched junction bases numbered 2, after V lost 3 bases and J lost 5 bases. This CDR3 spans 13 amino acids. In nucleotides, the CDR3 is TGTGCCAGCAGTTTGGGACAGCTAGATACGCAGTATTTT. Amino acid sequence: CASSLGQLDTQYF.

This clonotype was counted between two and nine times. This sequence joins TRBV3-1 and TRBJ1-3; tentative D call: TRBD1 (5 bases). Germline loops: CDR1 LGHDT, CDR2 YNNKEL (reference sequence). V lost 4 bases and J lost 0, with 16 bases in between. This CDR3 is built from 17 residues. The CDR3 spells CASSRGASLSSGNTIYF. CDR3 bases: TGTGCCAGCAGCCGCGGGGCGTCCCTCTCCTCTGGAAACACCATATATTTT.

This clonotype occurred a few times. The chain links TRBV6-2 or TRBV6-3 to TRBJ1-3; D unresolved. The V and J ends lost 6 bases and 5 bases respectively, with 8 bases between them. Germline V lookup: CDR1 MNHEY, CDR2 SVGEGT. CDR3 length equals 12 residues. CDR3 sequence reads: CASSLQRNTIYF. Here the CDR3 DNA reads TGTGCCAGCAGCCTACAGAGAAACACCATATATTTT.

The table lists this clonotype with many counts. The chain's CDR3 is CASSADLTGSYEQYF. The CDR3 coding sequence is TGTGCCAGCAGTGCAGACTTGACCGGCTCCTACGAGCAGTACTTC. This chain links TRBV2 with TRBJ2-7; D gene uncertain. Germline CDR1 reads SNHLY; CDR2 reads FYNNEI. The CDR3 runs to 15 residues. Trimming cost V 4 bases and J 0 bases, with 13 bases left between them.

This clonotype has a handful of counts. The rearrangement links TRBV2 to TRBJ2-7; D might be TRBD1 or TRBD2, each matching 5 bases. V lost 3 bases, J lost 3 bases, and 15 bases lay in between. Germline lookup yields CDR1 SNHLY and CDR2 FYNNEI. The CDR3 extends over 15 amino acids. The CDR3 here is CASSEGVGLHYEQYF. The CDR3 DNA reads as TGTGCCAGCAGTGAGGGGGTGGGTCTACACTACGAGCAGTACTTC.

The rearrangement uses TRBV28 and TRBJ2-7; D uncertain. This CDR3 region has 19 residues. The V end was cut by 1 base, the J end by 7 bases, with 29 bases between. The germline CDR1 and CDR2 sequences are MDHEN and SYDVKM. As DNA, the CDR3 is TGTGCCAGCAGTTTATCCGGTCTATCCCGACCCAGTACCAATCCGGAGCAGTACTTC. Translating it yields CASSLSGLSRPSTNPEQYF.

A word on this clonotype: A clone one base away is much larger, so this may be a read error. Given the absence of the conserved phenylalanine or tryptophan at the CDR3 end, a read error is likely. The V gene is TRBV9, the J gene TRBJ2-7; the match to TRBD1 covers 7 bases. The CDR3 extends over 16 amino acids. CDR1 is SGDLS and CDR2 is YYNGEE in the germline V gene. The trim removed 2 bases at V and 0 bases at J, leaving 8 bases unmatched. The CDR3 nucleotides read TGTGCCAGCAGCGTTAGCAACCGGGACAGCTCCTACGAGCAGTACCTC. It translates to CASSVSNRDSSYEQYL.

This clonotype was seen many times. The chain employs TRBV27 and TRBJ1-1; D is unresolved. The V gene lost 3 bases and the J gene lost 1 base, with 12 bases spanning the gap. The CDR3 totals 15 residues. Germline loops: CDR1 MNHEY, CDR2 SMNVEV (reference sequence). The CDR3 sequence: CASSFSTSGNTEAFF. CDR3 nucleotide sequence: TGTGCCAGCAGTTTCTCCACGAGTGGGAACACTGAAGCTTTCTTT.

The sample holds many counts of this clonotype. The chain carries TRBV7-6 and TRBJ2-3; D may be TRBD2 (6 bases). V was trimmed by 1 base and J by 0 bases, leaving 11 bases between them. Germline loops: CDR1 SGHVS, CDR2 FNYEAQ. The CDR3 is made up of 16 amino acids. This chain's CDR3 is CASSLGGGTSTDTQYF. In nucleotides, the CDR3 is TGTGCCAGCAGCTTAGGCGGCGGGACTAGCACAGATACGCAGTATTTT.

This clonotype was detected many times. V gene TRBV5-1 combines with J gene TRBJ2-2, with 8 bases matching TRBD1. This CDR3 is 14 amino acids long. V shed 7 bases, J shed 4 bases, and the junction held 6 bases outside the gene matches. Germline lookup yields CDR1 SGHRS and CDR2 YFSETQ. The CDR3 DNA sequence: TGCGCCAGCGGCGGACAGGGAGGCACCGGGGAGCTGTTTTTT. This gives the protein CASGGQGGTGELFF.

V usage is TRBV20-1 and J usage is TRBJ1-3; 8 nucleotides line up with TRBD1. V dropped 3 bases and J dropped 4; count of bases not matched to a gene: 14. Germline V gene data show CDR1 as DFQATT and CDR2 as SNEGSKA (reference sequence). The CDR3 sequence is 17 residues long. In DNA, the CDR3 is TGCAGTGCTAGTCCTGGGTCACGTAGGGACAGGGGAAACACCATATATTTT. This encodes CSASPGSRRDRGNTIYF.

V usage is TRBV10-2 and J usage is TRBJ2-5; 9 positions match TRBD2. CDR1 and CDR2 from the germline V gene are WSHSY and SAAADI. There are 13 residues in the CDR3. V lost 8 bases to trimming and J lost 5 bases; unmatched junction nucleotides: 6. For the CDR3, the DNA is TGCGCCAGCTTAGTGGCGGGGGGGGAGACCCAGTACTTC. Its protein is CASLVAGGETQYF.

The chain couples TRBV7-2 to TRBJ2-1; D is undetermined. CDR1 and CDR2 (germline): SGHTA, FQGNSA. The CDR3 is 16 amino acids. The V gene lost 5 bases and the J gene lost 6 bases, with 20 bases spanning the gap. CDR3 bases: TGTGCCAGCAGCCCATCGGGTTCCGGGCGGATCAATGAGCAGTTCTTC. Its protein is CASSPSGSGRINEQFF.

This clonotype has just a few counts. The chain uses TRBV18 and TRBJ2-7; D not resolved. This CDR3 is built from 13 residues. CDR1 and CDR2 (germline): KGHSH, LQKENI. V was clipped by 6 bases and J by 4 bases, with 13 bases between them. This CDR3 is CASSLRQEYEQYF. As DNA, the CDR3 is TGTGCCAGCTCGCTCCGTCAGGAATACGAGCAGTACTTC. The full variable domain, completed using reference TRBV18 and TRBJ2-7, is NAGVMQNPRHLVRRRGQEARLRCSPMKGHSHVYWYRQLPEEGLKFMVYLQKENIIDESGMPKERFSAEFPKEGPSILRIQQVVRGDSAAYFCASSLRQEYEQYFGPGTRLTVT.

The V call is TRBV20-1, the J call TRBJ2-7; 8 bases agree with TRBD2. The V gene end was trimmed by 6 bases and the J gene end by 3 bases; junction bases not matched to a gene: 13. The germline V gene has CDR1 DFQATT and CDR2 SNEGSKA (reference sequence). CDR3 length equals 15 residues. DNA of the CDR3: TGCAGTGCCGACTTTAGGAGCGGGAGACTCTACGAGCAGTACTTC. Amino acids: CSADFRSGRLYEQYF.